This TCR beta chain was recorded in a study of sequential checkpoint blockade in melanoma. Treatment defined: randomized to nivolumab then ipilimumab (arm A) or the reverse (arm B). The table came from immunoSEQ multiplex PCR; TCRdb's copy has only in-frame clones and leaves some out. This sample has about 13,000 clones, with around 77% found just once. With 3 bases clipped from V and 5 bases from J, the junction kept 14 bases outside the gene matches. This CDR3 is 17 amino acids long. Germline V lookup: CDR1 SGDLS, CDR2 YYNGEE. The TCR was taken from a human patient with melanoma. Some clones in this sample may be carry-over from other donors' samples. The starting material was CD8+ T cells sorted from blood (inferred from file names), obtained from a patient given nivolumab and ipilimumab in sequence. V usage is TRBV9 and J usage is TRBJ1-2; 9 bases match TRBD1. The CDR3 region has the DNA TGTGCCAGCAGCGGATACTCAGGGACAGGGAATGGGTATGGCTACACCTTC. Residues: CASSGYSGTGNGYGYTF.